Reported below is one TCR beta chain. This entry comes from a study of cytotoxic CD8 clonotypes in ibrutinib-treated CLL. Study-wide background: Of the patients, about a dozen were relapsed/refractory, around 16 treatment-naive and about 17 IGHV unmutated.

The length of the CDR3 is 11 residues. Germline assignment: CDR1 SGHVS and CDR2 FNYEAQ. Trimming took 7 bases from V and 9 from J, leaving 12 bases between them. Libraries were prepared by immunoSEQ multiplex PCR; TCRdb keeps only in-frame clonotypes and omits some of them. The table records just over 200,000 clones, roughly three quarters of them present only once. Frozen-stored PBMCs produced 1.5 to 2.5 micrograms of genomic DNA for TCR beta libraries. The sample consisted of PBMCs, taken after 12 months of ibrutinib treatment. The chain links TRBV7-6 to TRBJ2-5; D gene unclear. This receptor was identified in a human donor with chronic lymphocytic leukemia. The chain's CDR3 is CASNSATAQYF. The CDR3 nucleotides are TGTGCCAGCAACTCCGCTACGGCCCAGTACTTC.